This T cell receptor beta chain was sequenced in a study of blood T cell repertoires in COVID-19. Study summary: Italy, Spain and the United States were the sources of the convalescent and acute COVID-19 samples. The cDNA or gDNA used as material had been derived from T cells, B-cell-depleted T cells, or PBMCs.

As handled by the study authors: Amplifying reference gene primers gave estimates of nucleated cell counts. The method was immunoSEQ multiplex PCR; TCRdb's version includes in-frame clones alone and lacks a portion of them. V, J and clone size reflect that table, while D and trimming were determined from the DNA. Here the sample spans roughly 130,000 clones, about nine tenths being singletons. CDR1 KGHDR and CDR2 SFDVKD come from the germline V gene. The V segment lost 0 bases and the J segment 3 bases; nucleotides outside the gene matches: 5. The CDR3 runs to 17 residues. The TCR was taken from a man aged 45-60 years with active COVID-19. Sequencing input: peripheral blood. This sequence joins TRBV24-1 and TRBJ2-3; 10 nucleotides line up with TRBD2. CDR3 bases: TGTGCCACCAGTGATTTGGGGGCTAGCGGGGGAACAGATACGCAGTATTTT. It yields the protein CATSDLGASGGTDTQYF.